These 17 T cell receptor beta chains originate from one sample sequenced in a study of OX40 agonist ivuxolimab in advanced cancers. The method was immunoSEQ multiplex PCR; TCRdb's version includes in-frame clones alone and lacks a portion of them. The data show tens of thousands of clones, 83% seen once. Material: CD4+ or CD8+ T cells sorted from blood, obtained in a trial of the OX40 agonist ivuxolimab. Receptors were obtained from an adult with an advanced solid tumor such as melanoma, head and neck, liver or kidney cancer.

This clone has more than one count but fewer than ten. V gene TRBV7-8 combines with J gene TRBJ1-6; D remains ambiguous. This CDR3 is 14 amino acids long. Trimming removed 4 bases at V and 9 bases at J, with 13 bases between. CDR1 and CDR2 from the germline V gene are SGHVS and FQNEAQ. CDR3 sequence (DNA): TGTGCCAGCAGCTCACCAGGATCCCCTTCACCCCTCCACTTT. This sequence encodes CASSSPGSPSPLHF.

The gene calls are TRBV11-2 and TRBJ2-7; tentatively, D is TRBD1 (5 bases). The germline V and J ends were trimmed by 1 base and 1 base, with 11 bases remaining between them. Germline CDR1 SGHAT, CDR2 FQNNGV. The CDR3 consists of 15 residues. The chain's CDR3 is CASSLVRQPSYEQYF. The CDR3 DNA is TGTGCCAGCAGCTTAGTGAGACAGCCTTCCTACGAGCAGTACTTC.

Only one count was recorded for this clone. V usage is TRBV10-2 and J usage is TRBJ1-3, with TRBD1 matching over 8 bases. V was pared by 8 bases and J by 2 bases, with 5 bases of the junction left unmatched. The CDR3 has 14 residues. Germline lookup yields CDR1 WSHSY and CDR2 SAAADI. The CDR3 reads CASSDRGPGNTIYF. CDR3 bases: TGCGCCAGCTCTGACAGGGGCCCTGGAAACACCATATATTTT.

V gene TRBV2 combines with J gene TRBJ1-4; no reliable D call. Germline V lookup: CDR1 SNHLY, CDR2 FYNNEI. The CDR3 has 13 residues. V lost 6 bases and J 8 bases, leaving 13 bases between the germline ends. CDR3 nucleotides: TGTGCCAGCAGGGAGGGTTCAGGCGAAAAACTGTTTTTT. It specifies CASREGSGEKLFF.

The V and J genes are TRBV2 and TRBJ1-2, with D possibly TRBD1 on 6 matching bases. V was clipped by 3 bases and J by 5 bases, with 10 bases between them. The CDR3 is made up of 13 amino acids. The germline gives CDR1 SNHLY, CDR2 FYNNEI. The CDR3 region is CASSEGAEYGYTF. The CDR3 DNA is TGTGCCAGCAGTGAGGGGGCTGAGTATGGCTACACCTTC. The full variable domain, completed using reference TRBV2 and TRBJ1-2, is EPEVTQTPSHQVTQMGQEVILRCVPISNHLYFYWYRQILGQKVEFLVSFYNNEISEKSEIFDDQFSVERPDGSNFTLKIRSTKLEDSAMYFCASSEGAEYGYTFGSGTRLTVV.

This clone was observed a handful of times. The chain joins TRBV2 to TRBJ1-1; D is possibly TRBD1 (5 bases). V lost 6 bases and J 5 bases, leaving 19 bases between the germline ends. The CDR3 runs to 15 residues. Germline CDR1 is SNHLY and CDR2 is FYNNEI. The CDR3 bases are TGTGCCAGCAGGGGGTACCAGGGATTGGGGACTGAAGCTTTCTTT. Translated: CASRGYQGLGTEAFF.

The chain employs TRBV7-6 and TRBJ1-1; D is undetermined. Trimming removed 3 bases from V and 0 bases from J, with 5 bases in between. The CDR3 runs to 13 residues. Germline V gives CDR1 SGHVS, CDR2 FNYEAQ. For the CDR3, the DNA is TGTGCCAGCAGCTTGGCACTGAACACTGAAGCTTTCTTT. This gives the protein CASSLALNTEAFF.

This sequence joins TRBV21-1 and TRBJ2-4. TRBV21-1 represents a pseudogene. This CDR3 has 17 amino acids. The CDR3: CASSKEVDVLAKNIQYF. DNA of the CDR3: TGTGCCAGCAGCAAAGAGGTAGATGTCCTAGCCAAAAACATTCAGTACTTC.

The chain recombines TRBV2 with TRBJ2-3; D possibly corresponds to TRBD2 (6 bases). Trimming pared 7 bases from V and 4 bases from J, leaving 6 bases between. The length of the CDR3 is 11 residues. The germline CDR1 and CDR2 sequences are SNHLY and FYNNEI. In nucleotides, the CDR3 is TGTGCCAGCACTAGCGCAGATACGCAGTATTTT. Translation gives CASTSADTQYF.

This clone was seen a few times. The rearrangement joins TRBV9 to TRBJ1-4; D is unresolved. V lost 4 bases and J lost 7, with 14 bases in between. The germline V gene has CDR1 SGDLS and CDR2 YYNGEE. The CDR3 runs to 14 residues. This CDR3 is CASSPPRRFEKLFF. The DNA for the CDR3 is TGTGCCAGCAGCCCCCCCCGCAGGTTTGAAAAACTGTTTTTT.

In nucleotides, the CDR3 is TGTGCCTGGAGTGTACAAACCTCTCGGGGCTACACCTTC. It specifies CAWSVQTSRGYTF. The rearrangement uses TRBV30 and TRBJ1-2; D ambiguous. The CDR3 loop spans 13 amino acids. With 0 bases removed from V and 8 bases from J, the gap between germline ends came to 13 bases. Looked up from germline, CDR1 is GTSNPN and CDR2 is SVGIG (reference sequence).

V and J are TRBV25-1 and TRBJ1-2, with D uncertain. The germline V gene has CDR1 MGHDK and CDR2 SYGVNS. The CDR3 is 11 residues long. The V gene lost 3 bases and the J gene lost 2 bases, with 1 base spanning the gap. Here the CDR3 reads CASSENYGYTF. The CDR3 region has the DNA TGTGCCAGCAGTGAGAACTATGGCTACACCTTC.

The chain couples TRBV7-2 to TRBJ2-7; weak D call: TRBD1 (6 bases). In germline, CDR1 is SGHTA, CDR2 FQGNSA. This CDR3 contains 13 residues. V lost 5 bases, J lost 5 bases, and 13 bases lay in between. The CDR3 coding sequence is TGTGCCAGCAGCGTACAACAGGGAAACGAGCAGTACTTC. This sequence encodes CASSVQQGNEQYF.

The chain couples TRBV7-2 to TRBJ1-5; 7 bases are shared with TRBD1. The CDR3 extends over 14 amino acids. V was pared by 5 bases and J by 2 bases, with 3 bases of the junction left unmatched. In germline, CDR1 is SGHTA, CDR2 FQGNSA. The CDR3: CASSTGQGNQPQHF. The CDR3 region has the DNA TGTGCCAGCAGCACCGGACAGGGCAATCAGCCCCAGCATTTT.

The V and J genes are TRBV7-8 and TRBJ1-1; no clear D. Trimming cost V 7 bases and J 0 bases, with 12 bases left between them. CDR1 is SGHVS and CDR2 is FQNEAQ in the germline V gene. This CDR3 contains 14 residues. CDR3 DNA: TGTGCCAGCATCGAGACGGAGATGAACACTGAAGCTTTCTTT. Protein: CASIETEMNTEAFF.

This clone has just a few counts. The V call is TRBV7-9, the J call TRBJ1-2, with D perhaps TRBD1 (5 bases). The germline V and J ends were trimmed by 5 bases and 8 bases, with 18 bases remaining between them. The V gene's germline CDR1 is SEHNR and CDR2 FQNEAQ (reference sequence). The CDR3 runs 14 residues. CDR3 residues: CASSPWPQGRGYTF. In nucleotides, the CDR3 is TGTGCCAGCAGCCCCTGGCCCCAGGGAAGGGGCTACACCTTC.

The V call is TRBV11-1, the J call TRBJ1-6, with D possibly TRBD1 on 5 matching bases. The CDR3 runs to 15 residues. Between the trimmed V and J ends, which lost 3 bases and 2 bases, there was a span of 8 bases. The germline gives CDR1 SGHAT, CDR2 FQDESV (reference sequence). CDR3 loop: CASSFTGAYNSPLHF. CDR3 nucleotide sequence: TGTGCCAGCAGCTTTACAGGAGCCTATAATTCACCCCTCCACTTT. Variable domain in full (rest from reference TRBV11-1 and TRBJ1-6): EAEVAQSPRYKITEKSQAVAFWCDPISGHATLYWYRQILGQGPELLVQFQDESVVDDSQLPKDRFSAERLKGVDSTLKIQPAELGDSAMYLCASSFTGAYNSPLHFGNGTRLTVT.